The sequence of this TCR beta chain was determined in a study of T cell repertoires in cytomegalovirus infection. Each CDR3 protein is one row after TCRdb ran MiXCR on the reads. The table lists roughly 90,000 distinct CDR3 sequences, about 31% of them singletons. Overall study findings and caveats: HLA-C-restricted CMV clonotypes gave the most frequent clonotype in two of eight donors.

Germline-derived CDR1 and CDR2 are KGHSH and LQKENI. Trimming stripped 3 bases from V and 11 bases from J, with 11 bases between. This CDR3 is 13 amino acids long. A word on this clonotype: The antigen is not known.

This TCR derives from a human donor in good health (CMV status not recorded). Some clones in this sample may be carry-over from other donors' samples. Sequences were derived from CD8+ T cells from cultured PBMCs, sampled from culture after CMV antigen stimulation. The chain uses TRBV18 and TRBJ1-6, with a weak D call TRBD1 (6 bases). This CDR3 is CASSPRGRTPLHF. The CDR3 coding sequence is TGTGCCAGCTCACCTCGGGGGCGTACACCCCTCCACTTT. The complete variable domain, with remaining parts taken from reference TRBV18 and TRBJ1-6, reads NAGVMQNPRHLVRRRGQEARLRCSPMKGHSHVYWYRQLPEEGLKFMVYLQKENIIDESGMPKERFSAEFPKEGPSILRIQQVVRGDSAAYFCASSPRGRTPLHFGNGTRLTVT.